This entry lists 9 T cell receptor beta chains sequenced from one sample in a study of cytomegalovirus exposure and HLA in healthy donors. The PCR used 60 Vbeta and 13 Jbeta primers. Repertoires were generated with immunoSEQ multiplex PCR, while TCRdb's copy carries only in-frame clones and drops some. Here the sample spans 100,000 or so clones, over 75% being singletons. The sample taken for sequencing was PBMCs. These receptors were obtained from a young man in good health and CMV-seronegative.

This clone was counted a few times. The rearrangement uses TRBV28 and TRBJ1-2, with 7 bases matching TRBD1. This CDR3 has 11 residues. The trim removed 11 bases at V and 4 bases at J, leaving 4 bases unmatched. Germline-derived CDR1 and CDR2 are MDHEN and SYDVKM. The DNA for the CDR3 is TGTGCCGGTAGGGACAGCTATGGCTACACCTTC. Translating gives CAGRDSYGYTF.

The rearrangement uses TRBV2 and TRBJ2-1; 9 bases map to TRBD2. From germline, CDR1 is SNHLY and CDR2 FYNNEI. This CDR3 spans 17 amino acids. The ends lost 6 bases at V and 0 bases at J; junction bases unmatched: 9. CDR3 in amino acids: CASRGPSGTISYNEQFF. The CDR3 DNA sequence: TGTGCCAGCAGAGGGCCTAGCGGGACTATCTCCTACAATGAGCAGTTCTTC.

CDR3 nucleotide sequence: TGTGCCAGCAGTTTAGCGGGGGGGCCGAATGAGCAGTTCTTC. Protein product: CASSLAGGPNEQFF. The rearrangement joins TRBV28 to TRBJ2-1; 9 bases align to TRBD2. V lost 2 bases and J lost 7; bases outside the gene matches: 3. Germline V gene lookup returns CDR1 MDHEN and CDR2 SYDVKM. This CDR3 is built from 14 residues.

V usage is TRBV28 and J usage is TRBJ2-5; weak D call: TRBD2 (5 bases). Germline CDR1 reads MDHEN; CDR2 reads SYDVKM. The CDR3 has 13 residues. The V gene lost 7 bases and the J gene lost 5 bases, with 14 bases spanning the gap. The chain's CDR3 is CASNLPSGETQYF. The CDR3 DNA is TGTGCCAGCAACCTCCCCTCGGGGGAGACCCAGTACTTC.

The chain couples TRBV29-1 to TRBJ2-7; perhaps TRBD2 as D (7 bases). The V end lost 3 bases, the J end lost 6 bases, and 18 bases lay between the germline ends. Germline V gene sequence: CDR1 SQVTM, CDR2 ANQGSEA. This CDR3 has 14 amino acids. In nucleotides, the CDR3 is TGCAGCGTTGAGGGCGGGGGCCTCGTCGGCGAGCAGTACTTC. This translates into CSVEGGGLVGEQYF.

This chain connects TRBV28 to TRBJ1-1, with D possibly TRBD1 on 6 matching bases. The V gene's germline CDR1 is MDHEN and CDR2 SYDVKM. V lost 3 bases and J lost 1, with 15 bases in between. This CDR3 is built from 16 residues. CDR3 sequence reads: CASSFLPQGKNTEAFF. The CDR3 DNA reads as TGTGCCAGCAGTTTCCTTCCCCAGGGGAAGAACACTGAAGCTTTCTTT.

CDR3 protein: CASSLPQGLSYEQYF. In DNA form, the CDR3 reads TGTGCCAGCAGTCTCCCACAGGGTCTCTCCTACGAGCAGTACTTC. The chain employs TRBV28 and TRBJ2-7; D is possibly TRBD1 (6 bases). This CDR3 is built from 15 residues. V lost 5 bases and J lost 0, with 14 bases in between. In germline, CDR1 is MDHEN, CDR2 SYDVKM.

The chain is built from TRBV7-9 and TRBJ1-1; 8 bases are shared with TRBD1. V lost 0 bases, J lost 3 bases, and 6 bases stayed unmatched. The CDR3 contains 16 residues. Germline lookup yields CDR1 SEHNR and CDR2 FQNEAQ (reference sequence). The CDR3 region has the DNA TGTGCCAGCAGCTTAGCAGGACAGGGTAAGGACACTGAAGCTTTCTTT. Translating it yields CASSLAGQGKDTEAFF.

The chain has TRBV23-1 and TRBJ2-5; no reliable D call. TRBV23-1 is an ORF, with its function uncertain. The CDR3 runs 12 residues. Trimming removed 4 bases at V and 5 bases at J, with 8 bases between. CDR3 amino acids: CASSRSVETQYF. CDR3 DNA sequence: TGCGCCAGCAGTCGGTCAGTGGAGACCCAGTACTTC.